The source of this TCR beta chain is a study of Graves' ophthalmopathy and Graves' hyperthyroidism. Someone took the PBMCs out of about 9.7 ml of fresh peripheral blood. This clonotype was detected many times. Amplified TCR beta CDR3 regions were obtained using RNA transcripts as template. A first-round RT-PCR used HTBI primers, followed by a second-round multiplex PCR. TCRdb reprocessed the multiplex PCR reads via MiXCR and lists one record per CDR3 protein. This sample carries a few hundred thousand distinct CDR3 sequences, about a sixth of them seen once, and the ten largest clones take 9% to 15%. V lost 6 bases to trimming and J lost 0 bases, with 15 bases between them. Germline lookup yields CDR1 MDHEN and CDR2 SYDVKM. This CDR3 region has 16 residues.

Sequenced sample: peripheral blood. The TCR originated in an adult man with Graves' ophthalmopathy. The genes are TRBV28 and TRBJ1-5; TRBD1 is a possible D gene (6 bases). The CDR3 is CASRPWDTYSNQPQHF. CDR3 coding DNA: TGTGCCAGCAGACCTTGGGACACCTATAGCAATCAGCCCCAGCATTTT.